This entry concerns a single T cell receptor beta chain. Germline loops: CDR1 KGHDR, CDR2 SFDVKD. CDR3 size: 12 residues. V gave up 4 bases and J gave up 6 bases, with 5 bases separating them. These data originate in a study of blood T cell repertoires in COVID-19. The wider study: Acute-phase and convalescent COVID-19 samples originated in the United States, Italy and Spain. T cells, B-cell-depleted T cells, or PBMCs provided the cDNA or gDNA that served as material.

Cohort placement rested on clinical history that participants reported themselves. A PCR-confirmed or clinician-diagnosed COVID-19 case had contacted exposed participants within 2 weeks of entry. The method was immunoSEQ multiplex PCR; TCRdb's version includes in-frame clones alone and lacks a portion of them. The table has some 400,000 clones, roughly 90% seen once; the top ten hold 0.8% to 0.9%. The receptor was derived from a woman between 35 and 50 years old who had been exposed to COVID-19. The chain recombines TRBV24-1 with TRBJ2-2; a weak D match, TRBD1 (5 bases). Sequencing was done on a sample of PBMCs or T cells enriched from blood (not recorded which). The CDR3 sequence: CATSEGPGELFF. CDR3 sequence (DNA): TGTGCCACCAGTGAGGGGCCCGGGGAGCTGTTTTTT.